A selection of T cell receptor beta chains follows, all from one sample in a study of blood T cell repertoires in COVID-19. Generated by immunoSEQ multiplex PCR, the TCRdb table keeps only in-frame clones and is missing some. Found here are roughly 120,000 clones, less than 90% of them singletons; the top ten hold 1.5% to 2%. Sequencing was performed on peripheral blood. The origin of the receptors is a man aged 70-80 years with acute or convalescent COVID-19. Each CDR3 is given with its conserved first and last residue.

TRBV28	15	TRBJ1-2	CASSETTGRDYGYTF
TRBV5-8	15	TRBJ1-1	CASYPRGKRNTEAFF
TRBV21-1	14	TRBJ1-1	CASSKGARYSEAFF
TRBV10-3	13	TRBJ1-1	CAITSGGNTEAFF
TRBV6-4	13	TRBJ2-7	CASSVDRVGEQYF
TRBV2	14	TRBJ1-1	CASSEFRQGTEAFF
TRBV5-6	13	TRBJ2-7	CASSLGQLYEQYF
TRBV6-1	17	TRBJ2-1	CASSEAPAGGAYNEQFF
TRBV7-9	15	TRBJ2-2	CASSPRQGGTGELFF
TRBV6-5	14	TRBJ1-4	CASSPAGTNEKLFF
TRBV6-4	20	TRBJ2-3	CASRRGLAGRPLHCTDTQYF
TRBV19	14	TRBJ2-1	CASRRGQGDNEQFF
TRBV7-6	13	TRBJ2-5	CASSLARRETQYF